The 22 T cell receptor beta chains in this list originate from one sample, sequenced in a study of T cell repertoires in cytomegalovirus infection. TCRdb re-called the reads through MiXCR, storing one row per CDR3 protein. The repertoire consists of a few hundred thousand distinct CDR3 sequences, with 22% occurring once and the leading ten covering about 20%. The sample comprised CD8+ T cells from PBMCs. The receptors were gathered from a human donor in good health (CMV status not recorded). Some clones in this sample may be carry-over from other donors' samples.

In its sample, this clonotype was seen a few times. V usage is TRBV28 and J usage is TRBJ2-1; D is ambiguous. V was clipped by 5 bases and J by 8 bases, with 16 bases between them. Germline assignment: CDR1 MDHEN and CDR2 SYDVKM. The CDR3 length is 14 residues. As DNA, the CDR3 is TGTGCCAGCAGTCCCCTCCCGGACCCCCATGAGCAGTTCTTC. It yields the protein CASSPLPDPHEQFF.

The chain couples TRBV4-2 to TRBJ1-1; the D is unclear. From germline, CDR1 is LGHNA and CDR2 YNFKEQ. Trimming shortened V by 4 bases and J by 1 base, and 10 bases separated the two germline ends. The CDR3 extends over 14 amino acids. The CDR3 sequence is CASSLWAGNTEAFF. CDR3 bases: TGTGCCAGCAGCCTTTGGGCCGGGAACACTGAAGCTTTCTTT.

The table lists this clonotype with a few counts. This chain uses TRBV7-9 with TRBJ1-2; 9 nucleotides align to TRBD1. The CDR3 is made up of 19 amino acids. Germline loops: CDR1 SEHNR, CDR2 FQNEAQ (reference sequence). Losses at the gene ends were 5 bases for V and 0 bases for J; bases not matched to a gene: 16. The CDR3, as DNA: TGTGCCAGCAGCATCCTCGGGACAGGGATGATTACAGCTAACTATGGCTACACCTTC. It codes for CASSILGTGMITANYGYTF. The complete variable domain, with remaining parts taken from reference TRBV7-9 and TRBJ1-2, reads DTGVSQNPRHKITKRGQNVTFRCDPISEHNRLYWYRQTLGQGPEFLTYFQNEAQLEKSRLLSDRFSAERPKGSFSTLEIQRTEQGDSAMYLCASSILGTGMITANYGYTFGSGTRLTVV.

This clonotype has only a few counts. This chain connects TRBV28 to TRBJ1-1; possibly TRBD1 for D (6 bases). Germline V gene data show CDR1 as MDHEN and CDR2 as SYDVKM. The CDR3 loop spans 15 amino acids. Trimming removed 6 bases from V and 3 bases from J, with 17 bases in between. CDR3 protein: CASSLSWGADTEAFF. Written as DNA, the CDR3 is TGTGCCAGCAGCCTAAGTTGGGGGGCGGACACTGAAGCTTTCTTT.

This clonotype came up a few times. V gene TRBV2 combines with J gene TRBJ2-2, with a tentative D call TRBD2 (5 bases). Germline V gene sequence: CDR1 SNHLY, CDR2 FYNNEI. The V gene lost 3 bases and the J gene lost 1 base, with 18 bases spanning the gap. There are 18 residues in the CDR3. The CDR3 sequence is CASSDPEGSNRNTGELFF. The CDR3, as DNA: TGTGCCAGCAGTGACCCCGAGGGTAGTAACAGGAACACCGGGGAGCTGTTTTTT.

The chain couples TRBV19 to TRBJ2-5, with unresolved D. V lost 6 bases, J lost 0 bases, and 5 bases lay in between. The CDR3 totals 12 residues. Germline CDR1 is LNHDA and CDR2 is SQIVND (reference sequence). This CDR3 reads CASSSDQETQYF. CDR3 bases: TGTGCCAGTAGCAGCGACCAAGAGACCCAGTACTTC.

This clonotype was observed a handful of times. The chain employs TRBV28 and TRBJ1-4; D remains unclear. V lost 7 bases, J lost 7 bases, and 19 bases lay in between. This CDR3 has 15 amino acids. Germline CDR1 reads MDHEN; CDR2 reads SYDVKM. In DNA form, the CDR3 reads TGTGCCAGCAACTTAAGGTTGAGGGAAGGTGAAAAACTGTTTTTT. Protein: CASNLRLREGEKLFF.

This clonotype appeared many times. CDR3 coding DNA: TGTGCCAGCAGCTCTCAAGAGACCCAGTACTTC. This sequence encodes CASSSQETQYF. V usage is TRBV7-9 and J usage is TRBJ2-5; D is unresolved. The CDR3 sequence is 11 residues long. CDR1 is SEHNR and CDR2 is FQNEAQ in the germline V gene (reference sequence). Between the trimmed V and J ends, which lost 4 bases and 2 bases, there was a span of 2 bases.

The chain is built from TRBV9 and TRBJ2-6; D not resolved. V gave up 1 base and J gave up 4 bases, with 15 bases separating them. The CDR3 spans 17 residues. Germline loops: CDR1 SGDLS, CDR2 YYNGEE. Here the CDR3 reads CASSVKVEGAGANVLTF. As DNA, the CDR3 is TGTGCCAGCAGCGTAAAGGTAGAAGGTGCCGGGGCCAACGTCCTGACTTTC.

This clonotype was seen a handful of times. The rearrangement uses TRBV19 and TRBJ1-1; no definite D call. Germline V CDR1 and CDR2: LNHDA, SQIVND (reference sequence). The CDR3 has 14 amino acids. V lost 5 bases to trimming and J lost 0 bases, with 10 bases between them. The CDR3 sequence: CASSFRLMNTEAFF. Here the CDR3 DNA reads TGTGCCAGTAGTTTCAGACTCATGAACACTGAAGCTTTCTTT.

This clonotype was seen more than once but under ten times. The V gene is TRBV7-6, the J gene TRBJ2-1, with TRBD2 matching over 9 bases. Germline V gives CDR1 SGHVS, CDR2 FNYEAQ. With 1 base clipped from V and 4 bases from J, the junction kept 5 bases outside the gene matches. The CDR3 runs 16 residues. The CDR3 region is CASSLGGLAGYNEQFF. The CDR3 DNA sequence: TGTGCCAGCAGCTTAGGGGGGCTAGCGGGGTACAATGAGCAGTTCTTC.

This clonotype was detected many times. The DNA of the CDR3 is TGTGCCAGCAGCCAAGCGAACTATGGCTACACCTTC. As protein: CASSQANYGYTF. V usage is TRBV12-3 or TRBV12-4 and J usage is TRBJ1-2; D gene unclear. There are 12 residues in the CDR3. Trimming shortened V by 6 bases and J by 2 bases, and 7 bases separated the two germline ends.

V is TRBV20-1 and J is TRBJ2-2, with a tentative D call TRBD2 (6 bases). V lost 6 bases, J lost 3 bases, and 8 bases lay in between. The CDR3 has 12 amino acids. Germline CDR1 reads DFQATT; CDR2 reads SNEGSKA (reference sequence). The CDR3 DNA reads as TGCAGTGCAAGGGACTACACCGGGGAGCTGTTTTTT. Amino acids: CSARDYTGELFF.

This clonotype appeared a single time. V usage is TRBV2 and J usage is TRBJ2-1; 10 bases align to TRBD2. Germline CDR1 reads SNHLY; CDR2 reads FYNNEI. V shed 3 bases, J shed 3 bases, and the junction held 8 bases outside the gene matches. This CDR3 spans 17 amino acids. DNA of the CDR3: TGTGCCAGCAGTGAGGGGCTAGCGGGGGCCCACTACAATGAGCAGTTCTTC. It codes for CASSEGLAGAHYNEQFF.

As regards this clonotype: Its ends do not fully match the called genes, so a read error is possible. The V gene is TRBV19, the J gene TRBJ2-7, with D tentatively TRBD2 (7 bases). The germline V gene has CDR1 LNHDA and CDR2 SQIVND (reference sequence). The CDR3 is 14 residues long. CDR3 sequence reads: CTSSASGGRDEQYF. The CDR3, as DNA: TGTACCAGTAGCGCCTCGGGGGGCAGGGACGAGCAGTACTTC.

The chain has TRBV6-2 or TRBV6-3 and TRBJ2-1; TRBD2 matches 8 bases. Germline CDR1 is MNHEY and CDR2 is SVGEGT. V gave up 5 bases and J gave up 6 bases; unmatched junction bases: 18. The CDR3 is made up of 18 amino acids. CDR3 residues: CASSDGTPGTSRLNEQFF. CDR3 DNA: TGTGCCAGCAGTGACGGAACCCCCGGGACTAGTCGGCTCAATGAGCAGTTCTTC.

V is TRBV27 and J is TRBJ2-1; the match to TRBD2 covers 10 bases. Germline V CDR1 and CDR2: MNHEY, SMNVEV (reference sequence). CDR3 length: 16 amino acids. With V trimmed by 5 bases and J by 0 bases, 4 bases remained unmatched. The CDR3 is CASSARLAGSYNEQFF. As DNA, the CDR3 is TGTGCCAGCAGTGCCAGACTAGCGGGCTCCTACAATGAGCAGTTCTTC.

This clonotype was observed many times. The rearrangement links TRBV25-1 to TRBJ2-1; D is ambiguous. Trimming left V 2 bases short and J 2 bases short, with 13 bases between. Per the germline V gene, CDR1 is MGHDK and CDR2 is SYGVNS. The CDR3 covers 16 residues. CDR3 loop: CASSELGQNTYNEQFF. The CDR3 region has the DNA TGTGCCAGCAGTGAACTGGGCCAAAACACCTACAATGAGCAGTTCTTC.

For this clonotype: Since a much larger clone is just one base distant, this may be a read error. This CDR3 is CASSFSQDRGELFF. The DNA of the CDR3 is TGTGCCAGCAGTTTTTCCCAGGACCGCGGGGAGCTGTTTTTT. The chain joins TRBV12-3 or TRBV12-4 to TRBJ2-2; no clear D. CDR3 length: 14 amino acids. Trimming took off 3 bases at V and 7 bases at J, with 12 bases between the two ends.

The chain uses TRBV27 and TRBJ2-7, with 7 bases that match TRBD1. The V and J ends lost 3 bases and 1 base, in that order; junction bases with no gene match: 9. CDR3 length: 16 amino acids. CDR1 MNHEY and CDR2 SMNVEV come from the germline V gene (reference sequence). The CDR3 is CASSLSKGTVSYEQYF. The CDR3 DNA follows: TGTGCCAGCAGTTTGAGTAAAGGGACAGTATCCTACGAGCAGTACTTC.

The genes are TRBV20-1 and TRBJ1-1, with 11 bases aligning to TRBD1. The junction had 4 bases not matched to a gene; V was cut back by 5 bases and J by 5 bases. The CDR3 runs to 13 residues. The germline V gene encodes CDR1 DFQATT and CDR2 SNEGSKA (reference sequence). CDR3 DNA: TGCAGTGCTGGACAGGGGGCACTTACTGAAGCTTTCTTT. This gives the protein CSAGQGALTEAFF.

The chain links TRBV7-9 to TRBJ1-2; the D gene is possibly TRBD1 (6 bases). CDR1 and CDR2 from the germline V gene are SEHNR and FQNEAQ (reference sequence). V lost 4 bases, J lost 4 bases, and 13 bases lay in between. The CDR3 is made up of 14 amino acids. The CDR3 DNA reads TGTGCCAGCAGCTCCGGACAGCTTTTCTATGGCTACACCTTC. Its protein product is CASSSGQLFYGYTF.